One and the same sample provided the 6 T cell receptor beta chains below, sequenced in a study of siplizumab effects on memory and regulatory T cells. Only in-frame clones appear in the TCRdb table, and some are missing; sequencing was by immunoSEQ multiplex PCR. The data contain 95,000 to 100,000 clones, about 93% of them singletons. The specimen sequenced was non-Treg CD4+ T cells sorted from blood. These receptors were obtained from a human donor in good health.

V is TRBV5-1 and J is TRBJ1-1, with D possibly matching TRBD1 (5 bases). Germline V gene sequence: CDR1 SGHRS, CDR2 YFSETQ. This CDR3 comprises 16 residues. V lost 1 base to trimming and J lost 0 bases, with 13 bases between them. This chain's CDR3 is CASSLFGGGLNTEAFF. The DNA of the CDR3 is TGCGCCAGCAGCTTGTTCGGGGGAGGTTTGAACACTGAAGCTTTCTTT. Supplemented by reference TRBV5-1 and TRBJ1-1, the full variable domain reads KAGVTQTPRYLIKTRGQQVTLSCSPISGHRSVSWYQQTPGQGLQFLFEYFSETQRNKGNFPGRFSGRQFSNSRSEMNVSTLELGDSALYLCASSLFGGGLNTEAFFGQGTRLTVV.

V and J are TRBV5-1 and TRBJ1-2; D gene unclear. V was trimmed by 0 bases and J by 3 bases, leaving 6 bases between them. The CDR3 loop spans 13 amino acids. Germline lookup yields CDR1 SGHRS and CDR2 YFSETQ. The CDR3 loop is CASSLDSDYGYTF. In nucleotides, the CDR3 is TGCGCCAGCAGCTTGGACAGCGACTATGGCTACACCTTC.

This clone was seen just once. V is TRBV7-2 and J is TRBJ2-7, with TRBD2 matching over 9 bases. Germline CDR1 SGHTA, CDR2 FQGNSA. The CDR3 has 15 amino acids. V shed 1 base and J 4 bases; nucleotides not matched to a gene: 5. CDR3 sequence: CASSLELAGYYEQYF. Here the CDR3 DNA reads TGTGCCAGCAGCTTAGAGCTAGCGGGGTATTACGAGCAGTACTTC.

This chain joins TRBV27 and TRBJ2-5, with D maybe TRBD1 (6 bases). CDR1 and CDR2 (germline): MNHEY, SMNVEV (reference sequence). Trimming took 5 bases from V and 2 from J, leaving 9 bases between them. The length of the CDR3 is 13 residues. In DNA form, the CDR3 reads TGTGCCAGCAGTACGGGACATCAAGAGACCCAGTACTTC. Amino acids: CASSTGHQETQYF.

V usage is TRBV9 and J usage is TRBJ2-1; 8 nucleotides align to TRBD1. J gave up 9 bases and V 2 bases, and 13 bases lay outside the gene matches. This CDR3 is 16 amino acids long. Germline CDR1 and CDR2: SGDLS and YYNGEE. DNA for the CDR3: TGTGCCAGCAGCGTCTCAGGGGGCAGGCCTCCTGGTGAGCAGTTCTTC. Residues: CASSVSGGRPPGEQFF.

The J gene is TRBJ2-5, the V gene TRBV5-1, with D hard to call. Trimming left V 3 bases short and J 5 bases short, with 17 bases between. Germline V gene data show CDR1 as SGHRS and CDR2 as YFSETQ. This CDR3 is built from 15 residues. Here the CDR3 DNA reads TGCGCCAGCAGCTGGAAGGAAAGTCCCGCCGAGACCCAGTACTTC. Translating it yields CASSWKESPAETQYF. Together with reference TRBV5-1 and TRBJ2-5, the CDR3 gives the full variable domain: KAGVTQTPRYLIKTRGQQVTLSCSPISGHRSVSWYQQTPGQGLQFLFEYFSETQRNKGNFPGRFSGRQFSNSRSEMNVSTLELGDSALYLCASSWKESPAETQYFGPGTRLLVL.